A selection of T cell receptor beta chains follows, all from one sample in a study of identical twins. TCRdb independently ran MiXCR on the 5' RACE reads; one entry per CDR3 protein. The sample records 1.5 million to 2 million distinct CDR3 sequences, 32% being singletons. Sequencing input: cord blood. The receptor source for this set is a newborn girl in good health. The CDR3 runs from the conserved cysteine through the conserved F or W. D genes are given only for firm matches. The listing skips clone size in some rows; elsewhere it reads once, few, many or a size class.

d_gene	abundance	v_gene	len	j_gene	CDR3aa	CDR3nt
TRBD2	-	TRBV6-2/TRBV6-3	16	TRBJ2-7	CASNLGGLAAYNEQYF	TGTGCCAGCAACCTCGGAGGACTAGCAGCCTACAATGAGCAGTACTTC
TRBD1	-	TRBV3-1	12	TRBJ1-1	CASTRGDTEAFF	TGTGCCAGCACCAGGGGGGACACTGAAGCTTTCTTT
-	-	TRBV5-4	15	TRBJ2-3	CASSRRDTLGDTQYF	TGTGCCAGCAGCCGCCGGGACACTCTTGGCGATACGCAGTATTTT
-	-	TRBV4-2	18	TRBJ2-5	CASSQGTTGSPIHNEQYF	TGTGCCAGCAGCCAAGGGACCACGGGGTCTCCGATTCACAATGAGCAGTACTTC
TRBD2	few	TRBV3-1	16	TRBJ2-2	CASSRGLAGATGELFF	TGTGCCAGCAGCCGGGGACTAGCGGGAGCCACCGGGGAGCTGTTTTTT
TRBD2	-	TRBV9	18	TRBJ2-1	CASSVERLAGGGYSEQFF	TGTGCCAGCAGCGTAGAAAGGCTAGCGGGGGGCGGGTACAGTGAGCAGTTCTTC
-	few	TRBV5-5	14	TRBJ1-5	CASSLWERNQPQHF	TGTGCCAGCAGCTTGTGGGAGCGCAATCAGCCCCAGCATTTT
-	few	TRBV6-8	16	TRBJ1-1	CASSYSYTAPLGEAFF	TGTGCCAGCAGTTACTCCTATACTGCGCCGCTTGGAGAAGCTTTCTTT
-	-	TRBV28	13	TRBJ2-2	CASRPGGSGELFF	TGTGCCAGCAGGCCTGGGGGGTCCGGGGAGCTGTTTTTT
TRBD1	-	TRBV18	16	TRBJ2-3	CASSRAGTGATDTQYF	TGTGCCAGCTCTCGGGCCGGGACAGGGGCGACAGATACGCAGTATTTT
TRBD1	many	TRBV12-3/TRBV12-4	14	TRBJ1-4	CASSLAQGNEKLFF	TGTGCCAGCAGTTTGGCACAGGGGAATGAAAAACTGTTTTTT
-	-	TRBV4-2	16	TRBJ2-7	CASSPLLLTSSYEQYF	TGTGCCAGCAGCCCCCTTCTTTTGACGTCCTCCTACGAGCAGTACTTC